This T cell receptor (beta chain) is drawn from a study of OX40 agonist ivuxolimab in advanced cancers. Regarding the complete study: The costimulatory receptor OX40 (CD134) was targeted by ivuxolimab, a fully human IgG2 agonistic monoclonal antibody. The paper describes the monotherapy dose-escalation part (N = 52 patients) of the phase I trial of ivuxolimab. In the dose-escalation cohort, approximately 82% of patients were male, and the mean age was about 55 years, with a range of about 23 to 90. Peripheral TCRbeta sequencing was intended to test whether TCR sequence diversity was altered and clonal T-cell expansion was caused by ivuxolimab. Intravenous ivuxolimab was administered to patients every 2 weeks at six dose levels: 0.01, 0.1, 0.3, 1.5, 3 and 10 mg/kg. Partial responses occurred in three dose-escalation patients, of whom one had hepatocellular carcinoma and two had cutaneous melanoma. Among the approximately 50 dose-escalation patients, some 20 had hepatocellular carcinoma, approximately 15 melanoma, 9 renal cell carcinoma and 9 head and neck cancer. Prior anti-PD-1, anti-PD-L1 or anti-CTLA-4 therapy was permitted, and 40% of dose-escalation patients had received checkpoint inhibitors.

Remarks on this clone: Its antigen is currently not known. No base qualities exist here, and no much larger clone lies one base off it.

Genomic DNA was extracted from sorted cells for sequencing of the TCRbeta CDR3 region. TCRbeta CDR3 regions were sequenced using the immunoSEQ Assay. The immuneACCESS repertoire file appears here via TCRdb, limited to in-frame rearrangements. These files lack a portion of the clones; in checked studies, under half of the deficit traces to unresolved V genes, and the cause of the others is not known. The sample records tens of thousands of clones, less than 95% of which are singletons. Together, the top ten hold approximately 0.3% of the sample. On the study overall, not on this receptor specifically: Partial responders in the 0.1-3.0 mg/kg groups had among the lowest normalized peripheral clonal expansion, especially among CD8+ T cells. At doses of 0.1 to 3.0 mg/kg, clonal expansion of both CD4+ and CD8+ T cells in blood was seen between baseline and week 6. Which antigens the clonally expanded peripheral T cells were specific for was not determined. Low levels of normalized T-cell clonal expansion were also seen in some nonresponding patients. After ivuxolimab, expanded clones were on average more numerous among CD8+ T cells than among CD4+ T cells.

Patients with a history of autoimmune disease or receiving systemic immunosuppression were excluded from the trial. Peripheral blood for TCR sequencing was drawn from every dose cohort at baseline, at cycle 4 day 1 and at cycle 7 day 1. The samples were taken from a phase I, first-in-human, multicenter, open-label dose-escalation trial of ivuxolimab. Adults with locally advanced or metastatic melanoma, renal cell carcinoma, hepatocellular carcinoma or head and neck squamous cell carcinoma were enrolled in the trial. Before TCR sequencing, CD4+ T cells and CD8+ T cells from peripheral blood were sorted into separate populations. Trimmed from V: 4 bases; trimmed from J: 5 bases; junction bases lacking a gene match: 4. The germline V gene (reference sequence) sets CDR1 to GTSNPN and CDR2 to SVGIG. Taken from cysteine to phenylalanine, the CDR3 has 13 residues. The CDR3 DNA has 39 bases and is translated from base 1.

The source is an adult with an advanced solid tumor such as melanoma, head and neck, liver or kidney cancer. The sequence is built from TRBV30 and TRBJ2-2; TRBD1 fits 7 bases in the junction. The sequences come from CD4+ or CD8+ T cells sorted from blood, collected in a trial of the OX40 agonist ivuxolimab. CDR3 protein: CAWNPQGTGELFF. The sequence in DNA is TGTGCCTGGAACCCACAGGGGACCGGGGAGCTGTTTTTT.